One sample yielded the 22 T cell receptor beta chains listed below, sequenced in a study of blood T cell repertoires in COVID-19. The data were produced by immunoSEQ multiplex PCR, yet TCRdb's version contains in-frame clones alone and is incomplete. The sample lists around 440,000 clones; about 91% were seen once. Material for sequencing was peripheral blood. The source of these receptors is a woman aged 50 to 60 with COVID-19, enrolled during active disease.

This chain joins TRBV5-8 and TRBJ2-1, with 8 bases that match TRBD2. The CDR3 extends over 15 amino acids. The germline V gene encodes CDR1 SGHTS and CDR2 YDEGEE. With 4 bases clipped from V and 5 bases from J, the junction kept 8 bases outside the gene matches. This CDR3 reads CASSPGGGHHNEQFF. CDR3 nucleotide sequence: TGTGCCAGCAGCCCCGGGGGGGGACACCACAATGAGCAGTTCTTC.

In this sample, this clone turned up a few times. This sequence joins TRBV12-3 or TRBV12-4 and TRBJ1-2, with TRBD1 matching 7 bases. The V segment lost 6 bases and the J segment 7 bases; nucleotides outside the gene matches: 8. The CDR3 is 13 residues long. CDR3 amino acids: CASSPTGTGGYTF. For the CDR3, the DNA is TGTGCCAGCAGCCCGACAGGGACGGGTGGCTACACCTTC.

This clone was counted a few times. The V gene is TRBV7-6, the J gene TRBJ1-1; D ambiguous. Germline V gene sequence: CDR1 SGHVS, CDR2 FNYEAQ. The CDR3 totals 13 residues. Trimming took 3 bases from V and 5 from J, leaving 10 bases between them. This CDR3 reads CASSLEVGTEAFF. In DNA form, the CDR3 reads TGTGCCAGCAGCTTGGAGGTCGGGACTGAAGCTTTCTTT.

V gene TRBV7-2 combines with J gene TRBJ1-1, with 10 bases aligning to TRBD1. This CDR3 region has 14 residues. CDR1 SGHTA and CDR2 FQGNSA come from the germline V gene. V shed 2 bases, J shed 10 bases, and the junction held 7 bases outside the gene matches. CDR3 sequence (DNA): TGTGCCAGCAGCTTATCGGGACAGGGGCCCGGAGCTTTCTTT. Amino acids: CASSLSGQGPGAFF. The whole variable domain, filled in from reference TRBV7-2 and TRBJ1-1, reads GAGVSQSPSNKVTEKGKDVELRCDPISGHTALYWYRQSLGQGLEFLIYFQGNSAPDKSGLPSDRFSAERTGGSVSTLTIQRTQQEDSAVYLCASSLSGQGPGAFFGQGTRLTVV.

The chain has TRBV19 and TRBJ1-5; TRBD1 matches at 11 bases. Germline values: CDR1 LNHDA, CDR2 SQIVND (reference sequence). The CDR3 has 14 residues. V gave up 4 bases and J gave up 6 bases; unmatched junction bases: 2. The CDR3 sequence: CASSRDRGSQPQHF. CDR3 coding DNA: TGTGCCAGTAGTAGGGACAGGGGGAGTCAGCCCCAGCATTTT. The entire variable domain, with the rest obtained from reference TRBV19 and TRBJ1-5, is as follows: DGGITQSPKYLFRKEGQNVTLSCEQNLNHDAMYWYRQDPGQGLRLIYYSQIVNDFQKGDIAEGYSVSREKKESFPLTVTSAQKNPTAFYLCASSRDRGSQPQHFGDGTRLSIL.

This clone was counted between two and nine times. The gene calls are TRBV30 and TRBJ2-3, with 7 bases lining up with TRBD2. CDR1 is GTSNPN and CDR2 is SVGIG in the germline V gene (reference sequence). This CDR3 contains 13 residues. V dropped 4 bases and J dropped 6; count of bases not matched to a gene: 7. CDR3 residues: CAWTPGGGDTQYF. CDR3 DNA: TGTGCCTGGACCCCCGGGGGAGGGGATACGCAGTATTTT. Drawing the rest from reference TRBV30 and TRBJ2-3, the complete variable domain is SQTIHQWPATLVQPVGSPLSLECTVEGTSNPNLYWYRQAAGRGLQLLFYSVGIGQISSEVPQNLSASRPQDRQFILSSKKLLLSDSGFYLCAWTPGGGDTQYFGPGTRLTVL.

The chain employs TRBV2 and TRBJ1-1, with 8 bases that match TRBD1. Germline trimming cut 5 bases from V and 7 bases from J; bases unmatched to any gene: 6. This CDR3 has 13 amino acids. Germline CDR1 is SNHLY and CDR2 is FYNNEI. The chain's CDR3 is CASSSTGEIEAFF. In DNA, the CDR3 is TGTGCCAGCAGTTCGACAGGGGAGATTGAAGCTTTCTTT.

The rearrangement links TRBV19 to TRBJ1-2; D not resolved. Germline CDR1 and CDR2: LNHDA and SQIVND (reference sequence). The V and J ends lost 4 bases and 0 bases respectively, with 12 bases between them. The CDR3 length is 15 residues. The CDR3 coding sequence is TGTGCCAGTAGTAACGGGGAGCAAGCTAACTATGGCTACACCTTC. Its protein is CASSNGEQANYGYTF.

The chain employs TRBV30 and TRBJ1-1; no clear D. Germline V gene lookup returns CDR1 GTSNPN and CDR2 SVGIG (reference sequence). V gave up 5 bases and J gave up 11 bases, with 18 bases separating them. This CDR3 is built from 12 residues. The CDR3 here is CAWGETLAAAFF. CDR3 nucleotide sequence: TGTGCCTGGGGGGAGACTCTCGCTGCGGCTTTCTTT.

The V gene is TRBV5-1, the J gene TRBJ1-6; D remains ambiguous. CDR1 is SGHRS and CDR2 is YFSETQ in the germline V gene. This CDR3 spans 14 amino acids. With 0 bases removed from V and 8 bases from J, the gap between germline ends came to 9 bases. For the CDR3, the DNA is TGCGCCAGCAGCTTGGCTGTAGGAGATTCACCCCTCCACTTT. Amino acid sequence: CASSLAVGDSPLHF.

This clone was counted a single time. J is TRBJ2-1 and V is TRBV9, with 12 bases matching TRBD2. The CDR3 has 13 residues. J gave up 14 bases and V 3 bases, and 6 bases lay outside the gene matches. Germline CDR1 and CDR2: SGDLS and YYNGEE. The CDR3 nucleotides are TGTGCCAGCAGCGGGACTAGCGGGGTGAAGAAGTTCTTC. Translation: CASSGTSGVKKFF.

The chain has TRBV21-1 and TRBJ2-4; the table's D gene call, TRBD1, was not cross checked with the DNA. TRBV21-1 is a pseudogene. The CDR3 loop spans 11 amino acids. CDR3 region: CASTLGQGTYF. For the CDR3, the DNA is TGTGCCAGCACCCTCGGACAGGGTACATACTTC.

This chain joins TRBV3-1 (or the pseudogene TRBV3-2) and TRBJ2-2; D gene uncertain. This CDR3 has 16 amino acids. Germline V gives CDR1 LGHDT, CDR2 YNNKEL (reference sequence). V was shortened by 0 bases and J by 4 bases, with 12 bases between the two germline ends. The CDR3 reads CASSQDRWALTGELFF. CDR3 DNA: TGTGCCAGCAGCCAAGACCGATGGGCTCTCACCGGGGAGCTGTTTTTT.

The rearrangement uses TRBV10-3 and TRBJ1-2; no clear D gene. CDR3 length: 13 residues. Between the trimmed V and J ends, which lost 2 bases and 8 bases, there was a span of 12 bases. The germline V gene has CDR1 ENHRY and CDR2 SYGVKD. The CDR3 spells CAISELPLRGYTF. The DNA of the CDR3 is TGTGCCATCAGTGAGCTCCCTCTCAGGGGCTACACCTTC.

The rearrangement links TRBV6-6 to TRBJ2-4; 11 positions agree with TRBD2. The length of the CDR3 is 16 residues. V gave up 4 bases and J gave up 2 bases; unmatched junction bases: 4. Germline loops: CDR1 MNHNY, CDR2 SVGAGI (reference sequence). This CDR3 is CASSLAGGQSKNIQYF. Written as DNA, the CDR3 is TGTGCCAGCAGTTTAGCGGGGGGGCAATCCAAAAACATTCAGTACTTC.

This chain joins TRBV5-4 and TRBJ2-3; weak D call: TRBD1 (6 bases). Germline assignment: CDR1 SGHNT and CDR2 YYREEE (reference sequence). V lost 2 bases and J lost 4, with 14 bases in between. The CDR3 loop spans 15 amino acids. For the CDR3, the DNA is TGTGCCAGCAGCTTCTCACAGGGCAAACCAGATACGCAGTATTTT. Its protein is CASSFSQGKPDTQYF.

The chain carries TRBV3-1 (or the pseudogene TRBV3-2) and TRBJ1-2, with 7 bases lining up with TRBD1. Germline CDR1 is LGHDT and CDR2 is YNNKEL (reference sequence). CDR3 length equals 15 residues. The J segment lost 7 bases and the V segment lost 3 bases, leaving 11 bases of the junction unmatched. The CDR3 is CASSHLDRAGGGYTF. The CDR3, as DNA: TGTGCCAGCAGCCACCTCGACAGGGCCGGGGGTGGCTACACCTTC.

This clone was counted once. The J gene is TRBJ2-2, the V gene TRBV2, with D unclear. V lost 3 bases and J lost 7, with 6 bases in between. The germline CDR1 and CDR2 sequences are SNHLY and FYNNEI. There are 12 residues in the CDR3. CDR3 DNA sequence: TGTGCCAGCAGTGACCTGAGCGGGGAGCTGTTTTTT. Translated, it gives CASSDLSGELFF.

CDR3 sequence: CASSYVGQGFGSNQPQHF. For the CDR3, the DNA is TGTGCCAGCAGTTACGTGGGACAGGGGTTCGGGAGCAATCAGCCCCAGCATTTT. The chain links TRBV13 to TRBJ1-5; 10 bases fit TRBD1. The CDR3 has 18 amino acids. With V trimmed by 6 bases and J by 1 base, 12 bases remained unmatched. CDR1 and CDR2 from the germline V gene are PRHDT and FYEKMQ (reference sequence).

The chain combines TRBV30 with TRBJ2-2; 9 positions agree with TRBD1. Trimming removed 0 bases from V and 7 bases from J; junction bases left unmatched: 9. CDR1 and CDR2 from the germline V gene are GTSNPN and SVGIG (reference sequence). The CDR3 consists of 16 residues. CDR3 nucleotides: TGTGCCTGGAGTGTATGGGGACAGGGATTGATCGGGGAGCTGTTTTTT. This codes for CAWSVWGQGLIGELFF.

This chain connects TRBV18 to TRBJ2-2; D ambiguous. This CDR3 is built from 15 residues. Germline values: CDR1 KGHSH, CDR2 LQKENI. V was trimmed by 3 bases and J by 0 bases, leaving 8 bases between them. The CDR3 DNA reads TGTGCCAGCTCACCGTTGGCAGCGAACACCGGGGAGCTGTTTTTT. Its protein is CASSPLAANTGELFF.

The CDR3: CASSGEGEKLFF. As DNA, the CDR3 is TGCGCCAGCTCAGGGGAAGGAGAAAAACTGTTTTTT. The V gene is TRBV5-1, the J gene TRBJ1-4; weak D call: TRBD1 (6 bases). V was trimmed by 7 bases and J by 8 bases, leaving 12 bases between them. This CDR3 contains 12 residues. In germline, CDR1 is SGHRS, CDR2 YFSETQ. The full variable domain, rest sourced from reference TRBV5-1 and TRBJ1-4, is KAGVTQTPRYLIKTRGQQVTLSCSPISGHRSVSWYQQTPGQGLQFLFEYFSETQRNKGNFPGRFSGRQFSNSRSEMNVSTLELGDSALYLCASSGEGEKLFFGSGTQLSVL.